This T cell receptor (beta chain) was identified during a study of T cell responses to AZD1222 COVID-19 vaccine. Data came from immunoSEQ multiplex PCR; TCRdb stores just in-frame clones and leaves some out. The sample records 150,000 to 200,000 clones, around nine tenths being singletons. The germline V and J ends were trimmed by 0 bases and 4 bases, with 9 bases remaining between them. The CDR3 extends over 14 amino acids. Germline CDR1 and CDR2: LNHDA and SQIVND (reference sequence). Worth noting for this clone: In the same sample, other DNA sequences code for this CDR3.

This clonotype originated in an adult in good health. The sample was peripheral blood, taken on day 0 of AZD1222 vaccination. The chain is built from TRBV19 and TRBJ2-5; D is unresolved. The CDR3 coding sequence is TGTGCCAGTAGTATAGAAGGTCTGGGAGAGACCCAGTACTTC. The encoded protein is CASSIEGLGETQYF.